The 10 T cell receptor beta chains listed next were all sequenced from one sample in a study of T cell responses to AZD1222 COVID-19 vaccine. Using immunoSEQ multiplex PCR, the repertoire was profiled, and TCRdb retains in-frame clones only, with some absent. The sample lists some 110,000 clones, 80% to 90% occurring once. The sequences come from peripheral blood, collected on day 0 of AZD1222 vaccination. These receptors were collected from an adult in good health.

The sample holds a few counts of this clone. The genes are TRBV6-1 and TRBJ1-5; no firm D call. The CDR3 is made up of 15 amino acids. The germline V gene has CDR1 MNHNS and CDR2 SASEGT. The V gene lost 0 bases and the J gene lost 0 bases, with 6 bases spanning the gap. The CDR3 DNA reads as TGTGCCAGCAGTGAAGCTGTTAATAGCAATCAGCCCCAGCATTTT. Translating it yields CASSEAVNSNQPQHF.

This clone was seen a single time. V and J are TRBV2 and TRBJ1-1; TRBD1 aligns across 10 bases. Germline loops: CDR1 SNHLY, CDR2 FYNNEI. The CDR3 spans 18 residues. Trimming cost V 3 bases and J 1 base; bases outside gene matches: 11. The CDR3 is CASSDPPGQGIWNTEAFF. CDR3 sequence (DNA): TGTGCCAGCAGTGACCCACCGGGACAGGGGATTTGGAACACTGAAGCTTTCTTT. Supplemented by reference TRBV2 and TRBJ1-1, the full variable domain reads EPEVTQTPSHQVTQMGQEVILRCVPISNHLYFYWYRQILGQKVEFLVSFYNNEISEKSEIFDDQFSVERPDGSNFTLKIRSTKLEDSAMYFCASSDPPGQGIWNTEAFFGQGTRLTVV.

This chain uses TRBV29-1 with TRBJ2-7; D is tentatively TRBD1 or TRBD2 (6 bases each). The germline V gene has CDR1 SQVTM and CDR2 ANQGSEA. The V end lost 2 bases, the J end lost 6 bases, and 23 bases lay between the germline ends. The CDR3 contains 16 residues. CDR3 protein: CSVEPLTGIGGGEQYF. The CDR3 nucleotides read TGCAGCGTTGAACCCCTCACAGGCATCGGGGGCGGCGAGCAGTACTTC.

The chain recombines TRBV7-2 with TRBJ2-7; 8 nucleotides align to TRBD1. This CDR3 is built from 14 residues. Germline CDR1 and CDR2: SGHTA and FQGNSA. V lost 5 bases to trimming and J lost 4 bases; unmatched junction nucleotides: 7. The DNA of the CDR3 is TGTGCCAGCAGCCCTAGGGACAGGACATACGAGCAGTACTTC. Translating gives CASSPRDRTYEQYF.

This sequence joins TRBV10-3 and TRBJ2-2; TRBD2 matches at 15 bases. V trimming: 4 bases; J trimming: 0 bases; junction bases outside the gene matches: 3. Germline V gene sequence: CDR1 ENHRY, CDR2 SYGVKD. This CDR3 contains 18 residues. As DNA, the CDR3 is TGTGCCATCAGTGCGGGACTAGCGGGAGGCTCGAACACCGGGGAGCTGTTTTTT. It specifies CAISAGLAGGSNTGELFF.

This clone was observed a few times. The chain uses TRBV4-3 and TRBJ2-6; D remains ambiguous. The CDR3 consists of 17 residues. The V gene lost 1 base and the J gene lost 4 bases, with 14 bases spanning the gap. Germline values: CDR1 LGHNA, CDR2 YSLEER. CDR3 region: CASSQVNSLSGANVLTF. The CDR3 DNA reads TGCGCCAGCAGCCAAGTTAATAGTTTATCCGGGGCCAACGTCCTGACTTTC.

The chain combines TRBV7-9 with TRBJ1-5, with D hard to call. There are 14 residues in the CDR3. The V gene lost 5 bases and the J gene lost 1 base, with 9 bases spanning the gap. Germline lookup yields CDR1 SEHNR and CDR2 FQNEAQ (reference sequence). The CDR3 protein is CASSLMGSNQPQHF. Written as DNA, the CDR3 is TGTGCCAGCAGCCTGATGGGAAGCAATCAGCCCCAGCATTTT.

The rearrangement uses TRBV28 and TRBJ2-5; D remains unclear. The germline V gene has CDR1 MDHEN and CDR2 SYDVKM. V was pared by 3 bases and J by 6 bases, with 11 bases between. This CDR3 spans 13 amino acids. For the CDR3, the DNA is TGTGCCAGCAGTTTTAACCTCTTGAAGACCCAGTACTTC. It specifies CASSFNLLKTQYF. Filled out from reference TRBV28 and TRBJ2-5, the complete variable domain reads DVKVTQSSRYLVKRTGEKVFLECVQDMDHENMFWYRQDPGLGLRLIYFSYDVKMKEKGDIPEGYSVSREKKERFSLILESASTNQTSMYLCASSFNLLKTQYFGPGTRLLVL.

The chain has TRBV6-5 and TRBJ2-5; possible D gene TRBD1, 6 bases. This CDR3 has 13 amino acids. Germline CDR1 MNHEY, CDR2 SVGAGI. The ends were cut back, 8 bases at V and 5 bases at J, with 15 bases in the middle. CDR3 DNA sequence: TGTGCCAGCTCTAGAGTCAGGGGCGAGACCCAGTACTTC. This codes for CASSRVRGETQYF.

This chain links TRBV6-2 or TRBV6-3 with TRBJ2-5; D is uncertain. The CDR3 loop spans 14 amino acids. The V gene lost 3 bases and the J gene lost 5 bases, with 13 bases spanning the gap. Looked up from germline, CDR1 is MNHEY and CDR2 is SVGEGT. CDR3 nucleotides: TGTGCCAGCAGTTATCCGGAAAAGTGGGAGACCCAGTACTTC. This codes for CASSYPEKWETQYF.